The 17 T cell receptor beta chains reported below all come from one sample, sequenced in a study of control samples from healthy donors and cancer patients. Sequencing was performed with immunoSEQ multiplex PCR; in TCRdb, only in-frame clones are kept and a portion is missing. The sample shows about 180,000 clones, about nine tenths of them seen only once. The sample comprised blood. These receptors originate from a woman aged 40 to 50 in good health.

The V call is TRBV20-1, the J call TRBJ1-1; 8 nucleotides agree with TRBD1. This CDR3 comprises 11 residues. V gave up 4 bases and J gave up 11 bases; unmatched junction bases: 6. From germline, CDR1 is DFQATT and CDR2 SNEGSKA (reference sequence). This chain's CDR3 is CSAIRTGLAFF. In nucleotides, the CDR3 is TGCAGTGCTATTAGGACAGGGTTGGCTTTCTTT.

The CDR3 sequence: CASSLEGTYEQYF. The CDR3 DNA sequence: TGCGCCAGCAGCTTGGAGGGTACCTACGAGCAGTACTTC. This sequence joins TRBV5-1 and TRBJ2-7; D gene unclear. The germline gives CDR1 SGHRS, CDR2 YFSETQ. V lost 0 bases, J lost 2 bases, and 6 bases lay in between. This CDR3 has 13 amino acids. Supplemented by reference TRBV5-1 and TRBJ2-7, the full variable domain reads KAGVTQTPRYLIKTRGQQVTLSCSPISGHRSVSWYQQTPGQGLQFLFEYFSETQRNKGNFPGRFSGRQFSNSRSEMNVSTLELGDSALYLCASSLEGTYEQYFGPGTRLTVT.

In this sample, this clone turned up once. The chain couples TRBV14 to TRBJ2-1; D is ambiguous. CDR1 and CDR2 (germline): SGHDN, FVKESK. The germline V and J ends were trimmed by 1 base and 9 bases, with 10 bases remaining between them. The CDR3 is 13 amino acids. The CDR3 reads CASSQGVRTEQFF. CDR3 nucleotide sequence: TGTGCCAGCAGCCAAGGGGTAAGGACTGAGCAGTTCTTC.

This clone was detected a few times. The chain links TRBV2 to TRBJ1-5; D is perhaps TRBD1 (5 bases). In germline, CDR1 is SNHLY, CDR2 FYNNEI. V lost 6 bases, J lost 9 bases, and 18 bases lay in between. CDR3 length: 14 amino acids. The CDR3 is CASRMMRFGGPQHF. The CDR3 DNA is TGTGCCAGCAGAATGATGCGTTTTGGGGGGCCCCAGCATTTT.

The chain has TRBV4-1 and TRBJ2-5; the D call may be TRBD1 or TRBD2 (7 bases each). V lost 1 base to trimming and J lost 5 bases, with 17 bases between them. The CDR3 totals 16 residues. The V gene's germline CDR1 is MGHRA and CDR2 YSYEKL. The CDR3 spells CASSQVGAGQRETQYF. CDR3 in DNA: TGCGCCAGCAGCCAAGTAGGAGCGGGACAGAGGGAGACCCAGTACTTC.

Regarding this clone: Within the sample, other DNA sequences also encode this same CDR3. CDR3 loop: CASSLFGGGADTQYF. The CDR3 region has the DNA TGTGCCAGCAGCTTATTTGGCGGGGGGGCAGATACGCAGTATTTT. The chain uses TRBV7-2 and TRBJ2-3; 9 bases line up with TRBD2. Germline V gives CDR1 SGHTA, CDR2 FQGNSA. This CDR3 has 15 residues. Trimming cost V 2 bases and J 4 bases; bases outside gene matches: 4.

The chain uses TRBV6-5 and TRBJ1-3, with 10 bases matching TRBD1. Germline loops: CDR1 MNHEY, CDR2 SVGAGI. The length of the CDR3 is 15 residues. V shed 2 bases and J 4 bases; nucleotides not matched to a gene: 2. CDR3 loop: CASSYGTGVGNTIYF. In DNA, the CDR3 is TGTGCCAGCAGTTACGGGACAGGGGTCGGAAACACCATATATTTT.

CDR3 nucleotide sequence: TGTGCCATCATGGACTCCAGGGGTGAGCAGTTCTTC. Protein product: CAIMDSRGEQFF. The chain is built from TRBV10-3 and TRBJ2-1, with D tentatively TRBD1 (6 bases). Germline V gene lookup returns CDR1 ENHRY and CDR2 SYGVKD. CDR3 size: 12 residues. V lost 7 bases to trimming and J lost 9 bases, with 13 bases between them.

This clone was counted between two and nine times. The gene calls are TRBV10-3 and TRBJ1-2; no definite D call. The V gene lost 2 bases and the J gene lost 2 bases, with 9 bases spanning the gap. The CDR3 totals 14 residues. Germline V gene sequence: CDR1 ENHRY, CDR2 SYGVKD. CDR3 sequence reads: CAISEGELNYGYTF. DNA of the CDR3: TGTGCCATCAGTGAGGGGGAGCTAAACTATGGCTACACCTTC.

V usage is TRBV3-1 (or the pseudogene TRBV3-2) and J usage is TRBJ2-7; D perhaps matches TRBD2 (5 bases). The germline V gene has CDR1 LGHDT and CDR2 YNNKEL (reference sequence). Trimming left V 3 bases short and J 7 bases short, with 13 bases between. This CDR3 is built from 13 residues. CDR3 amino acids: CASSQPAGGEQYF. The CDR3 DNA reads as TGTGCCAGCAGCCAGCCGGCGGGCGGAGAGCAGTACTTC.

The V gene is TRBV21-1, the J gene TRBJ2-1. TRBV21-1 represents a pseudogene. The CDR3 sequence is 15 residues long. Written as DNA, the CDR3 is TGTGCCAGCAGCGGGGTTTTTAGCTCCTACAATGAGCAGTTCTTC. Its protein product is CASSGVFSSYNEQFF.

The chain uses TRBV27 and TRBJ1-3; D call uncertain. V was clipped by 0 bases and J by 0 bases, with 15 bases between them. CDR3 length: 18 residues. Per the germline V gene, CDR1 is MNHEY and CDR2 is SMNVEV (reference sequence). CDR3 coding DNA: TGTGCCAGCAGTTTATCGAGTACCAAACTCAACTCTGGAAACACCATATATTTT. It translates to CASSLSSTKLNSGNTIYF.

The chain recombines TRBV4-2 with TRBJ1-1; D gene uncertain. Between the trimmed V and J ends, which lost 4 bases and 3 bases, there was a span of 9 bases. In germline, CDR1 is LGHNA, CDR2 YNFKEQ. The CDR3 covers 13 residues. The CDR3 sequence: CASSLGLDTEAFF. The CDR3 nucleotides are TGTGCCAGCAGCCTAGGGTTGGACACTGAAGCTTTCTTT.

The V call is TRBV2, the J call TRBJ1-1, with D unclear. V shed 6 bases and J shed 0 bases, with 8 bases lying between them. Germline V CDR1 and CDR2: SNHLY, FYNNEI. The CDR3 loop spans 13 amino acids. In nucleotides, the CDR3 is TGTGCCAGCAGGAGGGAGATGAACACTGAAGCTTTCTTT. Translation: CASRREMNTEAFF.

DNA of the CDR3: TGTGCCAGCAGCCAACAAGGGACTAGCGGGGGGGCGGGCTACGAGCAGTACTTC. Residues: CASSQQGTSGGAGYEQYF. The genes are TRBV4-2 and TRBJ2-7; 16 nucleotides align to TRBD2. The junction had 7 bases not matched to a gene; V was cut back by 2 bases and J by 3 bases. The germline V gene has CDR1 LGHNA and CDR2 YNFKEQ. This CDR3 has 18 amino acids.

The genes are TRBV5-6 and TRBJ2-7, with 8 bases matching TRBD1. This CDR3 is built from 14 residues. Germline V lookup: CDR1 SGHDT, CDR2 YYEEEE. Trimming at V came to 4 bases and at J to 4 bases, leaving 7 bases not matched to a gene. This chain's CDR3 is CASSLGQGWYEQYF. The CDR3 DNA follows: TGTGCCAGCAGCCTAGGACAGGGATGGTACGAGCAGTACTTC. The complete variable domain, with remaining parts taken from reference TRBV5-6 and TRBJ2-7, reads DAGVTQSPTHLIKTRGQQVTLRCSPKSGHDTVSWYQQALGQGPQFIFQYYEEEERQRGNFPDRFSGHQFPNYSSELNVNALLLGDSALYLCASSLGQGWYEQYFGPGTRLTVT.

This rearrangement joins TRBV2 to TRBJ1-3; D is ambiguous. Trimming removed 4 bases from V and 2 bases from J, with 15 bases in between. The germline V gene encodes CDR1 SNHLY and CDR2 FYNNEI. The CDR3 contains 16 residues. The CDR3 is CASSVIGIDPGNTIYF. The CDR3 region has the DNA TGTGCCAGCAGTGTAATTGGAATCGACCCTGGAAACACCATATATTTT.